This T cell receptor beta chain is from a study of CD8+ T cells in alopecia areata. Extraction of RNA preceded its reverse transcription into cDNA, which served as the sequencing template. The table came from immunoSEQ multiplex PCR; TCRdb's copy has only in-frame clones and leaves some out. Found here are 70,000 to 95,000 clones, just over 50% of them singletons; the top ten hold under 6.5%. V was trimmed by 3 bases and J by 0 bases, leaving 5 bases between them. This CDR3 is built from 13 residues. Germline CDR1 and CDR2: SEHNR and FQNEAQ (reference sequence). Details on this clone: Its target is unknown.

Study observations and caveats: Lesional scalp, especially alopecia totalis/universalis, showed higher clonality than normal scalp. TCR sharing across patients was less clear than in mice, possibly HLA-related.

The study team obtained lesional scalp punch biopsies and peripheral blood from alopecia areata patients. PBMC-derived CD4+ and CD8+ T cells were sorted. The sequence was obtained from a human donor with alopecia areata. This chain joins TRBV7-9 and TRBJ1-1; D unclear. The sequencing sample was made of NKG2D-high CD8+ T cells sorted from blood. The CDR3 loop is CASSFGLNTEAFF. The CDR3 coding sequence is TGTGCCAGCAGCTTTGGCCTGAACACTGAAGCTTTCTTT.